The present T cell receptor (beta chain) was sequenced within a study of cytomegalovirus exposure and HLA in healthy donors. General study points: Immune exposure information comprised only CMV serostatus. Prior analysis indicated that the majority of TCR beta V segments exhibited productivity approximately 87% or approximately 30% of the time.

Primers included in the PCR were 60 Vbeta and 13 Jbeta primers. TCRdb's table, derived via immunoSEQ multiplex PCR, lists solely in-frame clones and lacks some. The sample comprises about 95,000 clones, less than 80% of which are singletons, and 4.1% rests with the top ten. Looked up from germline, CDR1 is MDHEN and CDR2 is SYDVKM. V lost 0 bases to trimming and J lost 5 bases; unmatched junction nucleotides: 11. The CDR3 spans 17 residues. To note about this clone: Its target is unknown.

The V and J genes are TRBV28 and TRBJ1-1; 8 bases are a match to TRBD1. The receptor was derived from a woman aged 35 to 49 in good health and CMV-seropositive. Sequenced: PBMCs. Written as DNA, the CDR3 is TGTGCCAGCAGTTTATGGGGTCTAAGGACAGGGACTACTGAAGCTTTCTTT. This gives the protein CASSLWGLRTGTTEAFF.